These 18 T cell receptor beta chains came from one sample sequenced in a study of neoadjuvant anti-PD-1 for oral cavity cancer. Data came from immunoSEQ multiplex PCR; TCRdb stores just in-frame clones and leaves some out. The sample lists 15,000 to 20,000 clones; around 71% were seen once. Here the sequenced sample was PBMCs, taken before nivolumab (anti-PD-1) treatment. The source of these receptors is a person between 35 and 79 years old with oral cavity squamous cell carcinoma.

This clone turned up a few times. In DNA form, the CDR3 reads TGTGCCAGCAGCGTAGGGGGGAGTCCGAACACTGAAGCTTTCTTT. Amino acids: CASSVGGSPNTEAFF. The chain is built from TRBV9 and TRBJ1-1; maybe TRBD1 (5 bases). Germline loops: CDR1 SGDLS, CDR2 YYNGEE. CDR3 size: 15 residues. V shed 0 bases and J shed 1 base, with 10 bases lying between them.

V gene TRBV29-1 combines with J gene TRBJ1-1; 8 nucleotides agree with TRBD1. Germline CDR1 reads SQVTM; CDR2 reads ANQGSEA. CDR3 size: 15 residues. V trimming: 6 bases; J trimming: 3 bases; junction bases outside the gene matches: 12. The CDR3 spells CSVVRTGIRDTEAFF. CDR3 DNA sequence: TGCAGCGTCGTCCGGACAGGGATTAGGGACACTGAAGCTTTCTTT. Looking up the rest from reference TRBV29-1 and TRBJ1-1 gives the full variable domain: SAVISQKPSRDICQRGTSLTIQCQVDSQVTMMFWYRQQPGQSLTLIATANQGSEATYESGFVIDKFPISRPNLTFSTLTVSNMSPEDSSIYLCSVVRTGIRDTEAFFGQGTRLTVV.

The gene calls are TRBV5-4 and TRBJ2-7; TRBD1 agrees at 9 bases. The CDR3 covers 13 residues. Germline assignment: CDR1 SGHNT and CDR2 YYREEE (reference sequence). J lost 6 bases, V lost 2 bases, and 3 bases had no gene match. Written as DNA, the CDR3 is TGTGCCAGCAGCTTACAGGGGGCGGTCGAGCAGTACTTC. Amino acid sequence: CASSLQGAVEQYF.

In this sample, this clone turned up once. This chain links TRBV14 with TRBJ1-4; possible D gene TRBD1, 5 bases. Germline CDR1 and CDR2: SGHDN and FVKESK. Trimming stripped 5 bases from V and 4 bases from J, with 11 bases between. This CDR3 comprises 14 residues. The CDR3 reads CASSGGRINEKLFF. The CDR3 region has the DNA TGTGCCAGCAGCGGGGGACGGATTAATGAAAAACTGTTTTTT. The full variable domain, rest sourced from reference TRBV14 and TRBJ1-4, is EAGVTQFPSHSVIEKGQTVTLRCDPISGHDNLYWYRRVMGKEIKFLLHFVKESKQDESGMPNNRFLAERTGGTYSTLKVQPAELEDSGVYFCASSGGRINEKLFFGSGTQLSVL.

The chain joins TRBV28 to TRBJ1-2; 7 bases are a match to TRBD1. CDR1 is MDHEN and CDR2 is SYDVKM in the germline V gene. CDR3 length: 12 amino acids. V lost 11 bases and J lost 7; bases outside the gene matches: 10. CDR3 DNA sequence: TGTGCCGGTCTTGACAGGGAGGCTGGCTACACCTTC. Translation: CAGLDREAGYTF.

Of note for this clone: One end of the junction is discordant with germline, which a read error may explain. The V and J genes are TRBV7-7 and TRBJ2-5; D call uncertain. Germline assignment: CDR1 SSHAT and CDR2 FNYEAQ (reference sequence). The CDR3 sequence is 14 residues long. CDR3 amino acids: CASSPTSSKETQYF. DNA for the CDR3: TGTGCTAGCAGCCCGACCTCCTCTAAAGAGACCCAGTACTTC.

The gene calls are TRBV18 and TRBJ2-7; 8 nucleotides agree with TRBD2. This CDR3 has 14 amino acids. Germline-derived CDR1 and CDR2 are KGHSH and LQKENI. V shed 2 bases and J 3 bases; nucleotides not matched to a gene: 3. CDR3 region: CASSPKREFYEQYF. The CDR3 nucleotides are TGTGCCAGCTCACCAAAGCGGGAGTTCTACGAGCAGTACTTC.

This sequence joins TRBV5-4 and TRBJ2-7; 8 nucleotides line up with TRBD1. With 2 bases clipped from V and 3 bases from J, the junction kept 7 bases outside the gene matches. CDR1 and CDR2 from the germline V gene are SGHNT and YYREEE (reference sequence). This CDR3 contains 15 residues. Here the CDR3 DNA reads TGTGCCAGCAGCTTAAAGACAGGGGCTCTCTACGAGCAGTACTTC. Translated, it gives CASSLKTGALYEQYF.

This clone was counted only a few times. Written as DNA, the CDR3 is TGTGCCATCAGTTCGGGACAATCAGATACGCAGTATTTT. Residues: CAISSGQSDTQYF. The chain is built from TRBV10-3 and TRBJ2-3; a weak D match, TRBD1 (6 bases). The germline V and J ends were trimmed by 5 bases and 4 bases, with 10 bases remaining between them. The CDR3 length is 13 residues. CDR1 ENHRY and CDR2 SYGVKD come from the germline V gene.

This clone showed up just once. This chain connects TRBV6-5 to TRBJ1-1, with 11 nucleotides matching TRBD1. Germline values: CDR1 MNHEY, CDR2 SVGAGI. This CDR3 has 14 amino acids. V shed 4 bases and J 4 bases; nucleotides not matched to a gene: 2. The CDR3 DNA is TGTGCCAGCAGTTGGACAGGGGGCGTCACTGAAGCTTTCTTT. Amino acids: CASSWTGGVTEAFF.

The chain combines TRBV5-1 with TRBJ2-7; D uncertain. This CDR3 has 14 residues. Germline CDR1 SGHRS, CDR2 YFSETQ. The germline V and J ends were trimmed by 2 bases and 1 base, with 10 bases remaining between them. As DNA, the CDR3 is TGCGCCAGCAGCTTATCACCTGAATCCTACGAGCAGTACTTC. Translated, it gives CASSLSPESYEQYF.

V usage is TRBV28 and J usage is TRBJ1-2; D is unclear. The CDR3 consists of 13 residues. Germline V gene sequence: CDR1 MDHEN, CDR2 SYDVKM. V was pared by 7 bases and J by 4 bases, with 13 bases between. This chain's CDR3 is CASTSDTAYGYTF. The CDR3 DNA reads TGTGCCAGCACCTCCGACACGGCCTATGGCTACACCTTC.

V and J are TRBV6-5 and TRBJ1-2; no firm D call. This CDR3 spans 14 amino acids. Trimming pared 2 bases from V and 7 bases from J, leaving 14 bases between. The germline CDR1 and CDR2 sequences are MNHEY and SVGAGI. In DNA form, the CDR3 reads TGTGCCAGCAGTTACGAACCGCCGAGGAGTGGCTACACCTTC. Translated: CASSYEPPRSGYTF.

The chain has TRBV10-3 and TRBJ2-1; possible D gene TRBD2, 6 bases. V lost 0 bases and J lost 7, with 16 bases in between. CDR3 size: 16 residues. The germline gives CDR1 ENHRY, CDR2 SYGVKD. CDR3: CAISESSGGMSNEQFF. DNA for the CDR3: TGTGCCATCAGTGAGTCGAGCGGCGGGATGTCTAATGAGCAGTTCTTC.

The genes are TRBV5-4 and TRBJ1-3; a weak D match, TRBD1 (6 bases). The V and J ends lost 4 bases and 3 bases respectively, with 11 bases between them. The CDR3 has 14 residues. CDR1 SGHNT and CDR2 YYREEE come from the germline V gene (reference sequence). The CDR3 bases are TGTGCCAGCAGCCGGGGACATATTGGAAACACCATATATTTT. It specifies CASSRGHIGNTIYF.

This clone turned up a few times. The rearrangement uses TRBV9 and TRBJ2-2; 15 nucleotides agree with TRBD2. Germline V lookup: CDR1 SGDLS, CDR2 YYNGEE. The length of the CDR3 is 20 residues. Germline trimming cut 0 bases from V and 3 bases from J; bases unmatched to any gene: 9. The CDR3 here is CASSVELGTSGRRDTGELFF. Written as DNA, the CDR3 is TGTGCCAGCAGCGTAGAACTCGGGACTAGCGGGAGGAGGGACACCGGGGAGCTGTTTTTT.

This clone has more than one count but fewer than ten. The germline gene is not matched at one end of the junction; a read error may be the cause. The J gene is TRBJ2-1, the V gene TRBV7-7; D not certain. The CDR3 totals 13 residues. Germline CDR1 SSHAT, CDR2 FNYEAQ (reference sequence). The CDR3 DNA reads as TGTGCTAGCAGTCCTGACTCGAACAATGAGCAGTTCTTC. This translates into CASSPDSNNEQFF. The complete variable domain, with remaining parts taken from reference TRBV7-7 and TRBJ2-1, reads GAGVSQSPRYKVTKRGQDVTLRCDPISSHATLYWYQQALGQGPEFLTYFNYEAQPDKSGLPSDRFSAERPEGSISTLTIQRTEQRDSAMYRCASSPDSNNEQFFGPGTRLTVL.

The J gene is TRBJ2-5, the V gene TRBV7-2, with 7 bases that match TRBD2. The CDR3 sequence is 15 residues long. V trimming: 4 bases; J trimming: 4 bases; junction bases outside the gene matches: 9. Germline V gives CDR1 SGHTA, CDR2 FQGNSA. The CDR3 sequence: CASSSGLLRVETQYF. For the CDR3, the DNA is TGTGCCAGCAGCTCGGGACTACTCAGAGTAGAGACCCAGTACTTC.